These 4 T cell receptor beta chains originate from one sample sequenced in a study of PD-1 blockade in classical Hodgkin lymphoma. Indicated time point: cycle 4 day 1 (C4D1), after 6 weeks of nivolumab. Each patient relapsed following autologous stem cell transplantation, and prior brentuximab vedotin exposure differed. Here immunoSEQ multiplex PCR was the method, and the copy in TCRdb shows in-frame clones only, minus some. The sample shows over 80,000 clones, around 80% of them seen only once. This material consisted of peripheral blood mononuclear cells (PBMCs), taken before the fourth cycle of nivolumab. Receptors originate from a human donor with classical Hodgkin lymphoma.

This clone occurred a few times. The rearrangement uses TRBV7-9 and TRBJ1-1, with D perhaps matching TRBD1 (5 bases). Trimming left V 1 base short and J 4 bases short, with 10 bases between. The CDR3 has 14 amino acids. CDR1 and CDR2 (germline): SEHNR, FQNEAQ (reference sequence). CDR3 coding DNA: TGTGCCAGCAGCTTAGTCCTTGGGGGCACTGAAGCTTTCTTT. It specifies CASSLVLGGTEAFF.

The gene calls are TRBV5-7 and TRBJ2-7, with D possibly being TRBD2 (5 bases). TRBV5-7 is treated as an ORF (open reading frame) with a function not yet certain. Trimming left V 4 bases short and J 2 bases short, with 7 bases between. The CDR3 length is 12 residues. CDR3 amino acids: CASSGSPYEQYF. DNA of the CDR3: TGTGCCAGCAGCGGGAGCCCCTACGAGCAGTACTTC.

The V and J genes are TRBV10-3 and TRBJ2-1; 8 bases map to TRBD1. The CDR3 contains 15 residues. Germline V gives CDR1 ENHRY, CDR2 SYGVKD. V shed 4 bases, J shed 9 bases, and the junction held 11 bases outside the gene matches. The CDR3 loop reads CAISGHGQGSGEQFF. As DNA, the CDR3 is TGTGCCATCAGTGGTCACGGACAGGGATCCGGTGAGCAGTTCTTC.

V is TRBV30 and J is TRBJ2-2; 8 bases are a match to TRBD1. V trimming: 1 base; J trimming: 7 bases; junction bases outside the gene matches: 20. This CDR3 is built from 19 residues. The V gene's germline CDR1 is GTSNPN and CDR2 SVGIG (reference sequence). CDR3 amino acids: CAWSGRTQTRTGWFGELFF. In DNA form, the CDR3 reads TGTGCCTGGAGTGGGAGGACCCAAACCCGGACAGGGTGGTTCGGGGAGCTGTTTTTT.